A selection of T cell receptor beta chains follows, all from one sample in a study of cytomegalovirus exposure and HLA in healthy donors. TCRdb keeps only in-frame clones here, not all; method: immunoSEQ multiplex PCR. The data show under 75,000 clones, about 85% seen once. The sequencing input was PBMCs. All receptors come from a man aged 25-40 years in good health and CMV-seronegative. Each CDR3 is given with its conserved first and last residue. A D gene is named only where the DNA matches it firmly. Some rows have no size entry. The others give once, few or many, or a class for an expanded clone.

J,size,D,V,CDR3,DNA
TRBJ2-7,-,TRBD2,TRBV7-2,CASSSLAGGQTYEQYF,TGTGCCAGCAGCTCACTAGCGGGGGGTCAAACCTACGAGCAGTACTTC
TRBJ1-4,-,-,TRBV28,CASSFYAGVGEKLFF,TGTGCCAGCAGTTTTTACGCAGGGGTAGGGGAAAAACTGTTTTTT
TRBJ2-2,-,TRBD1,TRBV27,CASSLLQGAVNTGELFF,TGTGCCAGCAGTTTACTACAGGGGGCAGTGAACACCGGGGAGCTGTTTTTT
TRBJ2-1,-,TRBD2,TRBV4-2,CASSQEVVAGGRNEQFF,TGTGCCAGCAGCCAAGAAGTAGTAGCGGGGGGGCGGAATGAGCAGTTCTTC
TRBJ2-2,-,TRBD1,TRBV6-1,CASCRQGENTGELFF,TGTGCCAGCTGTAGACAGGGCGAGAACACCGGGGAGCTGTTTTTT
TRBJ2-3,-,-,TRBV19,CASSIASGGQYF,TGTGCCAGTAGTATCGCTAGTGGTGGGCAGTATTTT
TRBJ2-1,-,-,TRBV6-5,CASSYILLAVSEQFF,TGTGCCAGCAGTTACATACTATTAGCCGTGAGTGAGCAGTTCTTC
TRBJ2-7,-,-,TRBV2,CASRSYEQYF,TGTGCCAGCCGCTCCTACGAGCAGTACTTC
TRBJ2-2,-,TRBD1,TRBV7-3,CATSEGAVSGELFF,TGTGCCACCTCCGAGGGGGCAGTTTCCGGGGAGCTGTTTTTT
TRBJ2-5,-,-,TRBV7-9,CASSTSVGGETQYF,TGTGCCAGCAGCACTTCTGTGGGCGGGGAGACCCAGTACTTC
TRBJ2-2,-,TRBD1,TRBV27,CASCLGQATGELFF,TGTGCCAGCTGCCTCGGACAGGCGACCGGGGAGCTGTTTTTT
TRBJ1-2,few,-,TRBV27,CASSSGQWSVYTF,TGTGCCAGCAGTTCAGGACAGTGGTCCGTCTACACCTTC
TRBJ1-2,-,TRBD1,TRBV25-1,CASSYTTGGAGGYTF,TGTGCCAGCAGCTATACTACAGGGGGCGCGGGCGGCTACACCTTC
TRBJ1-1,-,TRBD1,TRBV9,CASSGGQGARGTEAFF,TGTGCCAGCAGCGGTGGACAGGGGGCAAGAGGAACTGAAGCTTTCTTT
TRBJ2-1,-,TRBD2,TRBV7-8,CASSPGLAEYNEQFF,TGTGCCAGCAGCCCTGGACTAGCGGAATACAATGAGCAGTTCTTC
TRBJ1-2,-,-,TRBV2,CASSEAGRGGYTF,TGTGCCAGCAGTGAAGCGGGCAGGGGTGGCTACACCTTC
TRBJ2-2,-,-,TRBV25-1,CASGENTGELFF,TGTGCCAGCGGAGAAAACACCGGGGAGCTGTTTTTT